This TCR beta chain was sequenced in a study of T cell repertoires in cytomegalovirus infection. Across the study: Evidence of both CMV infection and a matching HLA type came from public TCR beta signatures. The study, taken as a whole, reports: Ex vivo, HLA-C-restricted CMV-specific TCR beta clonotypes prevailed over the rest of the response. Using cumulative public TCR beta family frequency, the authors identified those who carried CMV together with the relevant HLA.

TCRdb called the reads again in MiXCR, with one record for every CDR3 protein. This sample carries around 900,000 distinct CDR3 sequences, around 30% of them seen once, and the ten largest clones take around 15%. Germline V gene data show CDR1 as DFQATT and CDR2 as SNEGSKA (reference sequence). This CDR3 contains 11 residues. The V and J ends lost 5 bases and 10 bases respectively, with 14 bases between them. To note about this clonotype: Its antigen is undetermined.

The rearrangement uses TRBV20-1 and TRBJ1-1, with unresolved D. The starting material was cultured CD8+ T cells from PBMCs, obtained from culture after CMV antigen stimulation. This TCR derives from a human donor in good health (CMV status not recorded). Some clones in this sample may be carry-over from other donors' samples. The DNA of the CDR3 is TGCAGTGCTGTGCTGGGTATAGGAGCTTTCTTT. Amino acid sequence: CSAVLGIGAFF.